Below, 32 T cell receptor beta chains from the same sample are listed, as sequenced in a study of blood T cell repertoires in COVID-19. The assay was immunoSEQ multiplex PCR, and TCRdb's table has in-frame clones only and misses some. The sample holds approximately 260,000 clones, 75% to 85% seen once. Sequencing was carried out using peripheral blood. The receptors come from a woman aged 55 to 70 with active or convalescent COVID-19.

The V and J genes are TRBV6-1 and TRBJ1-2; the match to TRBD1 covers 7 bases. There are 14 residues in the CDR3. Germline assignment: CDR1 MNHNS and CDR2 SASEGT. Germline trimming cut 6 bases from V and 4 bases from J; bases unmatched to any gene: 8. CDR3 loop: CASRLQEGAYGYTF. The CDR3 region has the DNA TGTGCCAGCAGACTCCAGGAGGGGGCCTATGGCTACACCTTC.

The CDR3 DNA reads TGCGCCAGCAGCTCGAGTACAGGGGGCGGTGAAGCTTTCTTT. Amino acid sequence: CASSSSTGGGEAFF. The rearrangement joins TRBV5-1 to TRBJ1-1, with 9 bases fitting TRBD1. The J segment lost 7 bases and the V segment lost 3 bases, leaving 7 bases of the junction unmatched. The length of the CDR3 is 14 residues. From germline, CDR1 is SGHRS and CDR2 YFSETQ.

The chain has TRBV15 and TRBJ1-6; TRBD1 matches 8 bases. There are 14 residues in the CDR3. Unmatched junction bases numbered 2, after V lost 3 bases and J lost 7 bases. Germline lookup yields CDR1 LNHNV and CDR2 YYDKDF (reference sequence). The CDR3 loop is CATSRTGVNSPLHF. DNA for the CDR3: TGTGCCACCAGCAGGACAGGGGTAAATTCACCCCTCCACTTT.

The chain has TRBV5-8 and TRBJ1-5; D gene unclear. This CDR3 region has 13 residues. V dropped 2 bases and J dropped 4 bases, with 7 bases sitting between them. Germline CDR1 is SGHTS and CDR2 is YDEGEE. Here the CDR3 DNA reads TGTGCCAGCAGCTTATCAGAAAATCAGCCCCAGCATTTT. This gives the protein CASSLSENQPQHF.

Comments on this clone: Other DNA sequences in this sample translate to the same CDR3. V gene TRBV11-2 combines with J gene TRBJ2-7; 11 nucleotides match TRBD2. The CDR3 has 15 amino acids. CDR1 is SGHAT and CDR2 is FQNNGV in the germline V gene. V shed 6 bases and J 2 bases; nucleotides not matched to a gene: 6. The CDR3 DNA sequence: TGTGCCAGCAGTCCAGCTAGCGGGGGGCCCTACGAGCAGTACTTC. As protein: CASSPASGGPYEQYF.

The chain links TRBV6-5 to TRBJ2-3, with a possible D match to TRBD1 (6 bases). Germline V gene lookup returns CDR1 MNHEY and CDR2 SVGAGI. This CDR3 contains 14 residues. The V and J ends lost 6 bases and 3 bases respectively, with 13 bases between them. CDR3 in DNA: TGTGCCAGCAGCTATGGGCAGGGGACAGATACGCAGTATTTT. Its protein is CASSYGQGTDTQYF.

The CDR3 here is CASSRKPRDINQPQHF. CDR3 nucleotide sequence: TGTGCCAGTTCTCGGAAACCCCGGGACATCAATCAGCCCCAGCATTTT. The chain links TRBV27 to TRBJ1-5, with D perhaps TRBD1 (6 bases). The V gene lost 9 bases and the J gene lost 3 bases, with 21 bases spanning the gap. The CDR3 sequence is 16 residues long. Germline lookup yields CDR1 MNHEY and CDR2 SMNVEV (reference sequence).

At least ten counts were recorded for this clone. This chain joins TRBV5-1 and TRBJ1-1; TRBD1 matches at 7 bases. Germline loops: CDR1 SGHRS, CDR2 YFSETQ. This CDR3 is 13 amino acids long. V was pared by 5 bases and J by 5 bases, with 6 bases of the junction left unmatched. The CDR3 reads CASRRTGGTEAFF. The CDR3 nucleotides read TGCGCCAGCAGGCGGACAGGCGGAACTGAAGCTTTCTTT.

A few counts support this clone. This chain connects TRBV20-1 to TRBJ2-3; TRBD2 might be the D (5 bases). V was pared by 3 bases and J by 6 bases, with 7 bases between. This CDR3 comprises 11 residues. The germline V gene encodes CDR1 DFQATT and CDR2 SNEGSKA (reference sequence). This CDR3 is CSASRGDTQYF. Here the CDR3 DNA reads TGCAGTGCTAGTAGAGGGGATACGCAGTATTTT.

The V and J genes are TRBV4-1 and TRBJ2-6; 7 bases are a match to TRBD1. The CDR3 totals 18 residues. V was clipped by 3 bases and J by 4 bases; unmatched bases: 12. The V gene's germline CDR1 is MGHRA and CDR2 YSYEKL. DNA of the CDR3: TGCGCCAGCAGCCAGCCACAATGGCAGGGGGTAGGGGCCAACGTCCTGACTTTC. Encoded protein: CASSQPQWQGVGANVLTF.

The chain is built from TRBV7-9 and TRBJ1-1, with a weak D call TRBD1 (6 bases). The CDR3 runs to 16 residues. The V end was cut by 5 bases, the J end by 1 base, with 17 bases between. The V gene's germline CDR1 is SEHNR and CDR2 FQNEAQ (reference sequence). The CDR3 DNA follows: TGTGCCAGCAGCCCCCGTGGGTTAGGGGGGAACACTGAAGCTTTCTTT. The encoded protein is CASSPRGLGGNTEAFF.

This clone has more than one count but fewer than ten. The V and J genes are TRBV4-1 and TRBJ1-2; a weak D match, TRBD1 (6 bases). The CDR3 contains 17 residues. Germline values: CDR1 MGHRA, CDR2 YSYEKL. Between the trimmed V and J ends, which lost 2 bases and 8 bases, there was a span of 24 bases. The CDR3 nucleotides read TGCGCCAGCAGCCAAAGCCTTGCGCGGGGGGCCGGGGGAGGCTACACCTTC. Translation: CASSQSLARGAGGGYTF.

The CDR3 region is CASSALDRGPGNTIYF. The CDR3 DNA is TGTGCCAGCAGTGCCCTGGACAGGGGGCCTGGAAACACCATATATTTT. The gene calls are TRBV6-1 and TRBJ1-3, with 11 bases matching TRBD1. V was clipped by 4 bases and J by 2 bases; unmatched bases: 4. The CDR3 runs 16 residues. Germline V gene sequence: CDR1 MNHNS, CDR2 SASEGT.

V is TRBV7-3 and J is TRBJ1-1; 8 nucleotides match TRBD1. The V gene's germline CDR1 is SGHTA and CDR2 FQGTGA. This CDR3 is built from 17 residues. The trim removed 4 bases at V and 0 bases at J, leaving 10 bases unmatched. CDR3: CASSSQGAGLVNTEAFF. The CDR3 region has the DNA TGTGCCAGCAGCTCTCAGGGGGCAGGGTTAGTGAACACTGAAGCTTTCTTT. Together with reference TRBV7-3 and TRBJ1-1, the CDR3 gives the full variable domain: GAGVSQTPSNKVTEKGKYVELRCDPISGHTALYWYRQSLGQGPEFLIYFQGTGAADDSGLPNDRFFAVRPEGSVSTLKIQRTERGDSAVYLCASSSQGAGLVNTEAFFGQGTRLTVV.

The CDR3 loop reads CASSRGIDGEETQYF. CDR3 in DNA: TGTGCCAGTAGTAGAGGTATTGACGGGGAAGAGACCCAGTACTTC. The chain joins TRBV19 to TRBJ2-5; D perhaps matches TRBD2 (5 bases). The V gene lost 4 bases and the J gene lost 3 bases, with 15 bases spanning the gap. The CDR3 has 15 residues. The germline V gene has CDR1 LNHDA and CDR2 SQIVND (reference sequence). The variable domain in full, completed from reference TRBV19 and TRBJ2-5, reads DGGITQSPKYLFRKEGQNVTLSCEQNLNHDAMYWYRQDPGQGLRLIYYSQIVNDFQKGDIAEGYSVSREKKESFPLTVTSAQKNPTAFYLCASSRGIDGEETQYFGPGTRLLVL.

The chain is built from TRBV7-3 and TRBJ1-6, with D unclear. Germline lookup yields CDR1 SGHTA and CDR2 FQGTGA. Deletions cut 4 bases from V and 10 bases from J, with 11 bases between. The CDR3 covers 13 residues. The CDR3 here is CASSSQPGSPLHF. In DNA, the CDR3 is TGTGCCAGCAGCTCCCAGCCGGGGTCACCCCTCCACTTT.

The genes are TRBV7-3 and TRBJ2-2; TRBD1 aligns across 7 bases. The V gene end was trimmed by 0 bases and the J gene end by 0 bases; junction bases not matched to a gene: 4. CDR1 is SGHTA, CDR2 FQGTGA, per germline. CDR3 size: 17 residues. DNA of the CDR3: TGTGCCAGCAGCTTAACGGCTCAGGGGGCGAACACCGGGGAGCTGTTTTTT. The encoded protein is CASSLTAQGANTGELFF.

The rearrangement joins TRBV25-1 to TRBJ2-7; D gene ambiguous. Per germline, CDR1 MGHDK and CDR2 SYGVNS. This CDR3 is built from 14 residues. V was shortened by 4 bases and J by 5 bases, with 15 bases between the two germline ends. CDR3 loop: CASSGAGWSHEQYF. The CDR3 DNA sequence: TGTGCCAGCAGTGGGGCAGGATGGTCCCACGAGCAGTACTTC.

The chain joins TRBV29-1 to TRBJ1-1; D is possibly TRBD1 (5 bases). This CDR3 has 15 residues. V was pared by 4 bases and J by 8 bases, with 23 bases between. Per germline, CDR1 SQVTM and CDR2 ANQGSEA. Written as DNA, the CDR3 is TGCAGCGTTGTGGGTCAGAGGGGACTTGGGTTAGAAGCTTTCTTT. This codes for CSVVGQRGLGLEAFF.

This clone is a singleton in its sample. The rearrangement uses TRBV30 and TRBJ1-6, with TRBD1 as a possible D gene (5 bases). Germline V CDR1 and CDR2: GTSNPN, SVGIG (reference sequence). The V gene lost 4 bases and the J gene lost 9 bases, with 22 bases spanning the gap. CDR3 length equals 16 residues. As DNA, the CDR3 is TGTGCCTGGACTAGACAGTGGTACCATCCTAGTTCACCCCTCCACTTT. Translating it yields CAWTRQWYHPSSPLHF.

This clone has a handful of counts. This chain joins TRBV10-3 and TRBJ1-2; a weak D match, TRBD1 (6 bases). CDR3 length: 14 amino acids. V was pared by 3 bases and J by 6 bases, with 14 bases between. In germline, CDR1 is ENHRY, CDR2 SYGVKD. The CDR3 DNA reads TGTGCCATCAGTGAAAGGGGGGGGTCGGATGGCTACACCTTC. Translation: CAISERGGSDGYTF.

The gene calls are TRBV4-3 and TRBJ1-5, with 10 bases lining up with TRBD1. The CDR3 runs 17 residues. With V trimmed by 1 base and J by 7 bases, 10 bases remained unmatched. CDR1 and CDR2 (germline): LGHNA, YSLEER. The CDR3 DNA sequence: TGCGCCAGCAGCCAAGTCTGGGGACAGGGGATTGACCAGCCCCAGCATTTT. Encoded protein: CASSQVWGQGIDQPQHF.

This clone was seen just once. CDR3 coding DNA: TGTGCCAGCAGTGCCGACAGGGGAACTTTTATGAACACTGAAGCTTTCTTT. It codes for CASSADRGTFMNTEAFF. This chain joins TRBV6-2 or TRBV6-3 and TRBJ1-1, with 8 bases lining up with TRBD1. CDR1 and CDR2 (germline): MNHEY, SVGEGT. The CDR3 is 17 amino acids. Germline trimming cut 5 bases from V and 0 bases from J; bases unmatched to any gene: 11.

V and J are TRBV25-1 and TRBJ1-1; 7 positions match TRBD1. The CDR3 length is 14 residues. Germline values: CDR1 MGHDK, CDR2 SYGVNS. After removal of 4 bases from V and 1 base from J, the junction contained 3 bases not matched to a gene. The CDR3 coding sequence is TGTGCCAGCAGTGGAAGACAGGGGAACACTGAAGCTTTCTTT. Translating it yields CASSGRQGNTEAFF.

The chain links TRBV11-2 to TRBJ2-7, with D possibly TRBD1 on 6 matching bases. The CDR3 contains 14 residues. Germline V gene data show CDR1 as SGHAT and CDR2 as FQNNGV. Trimming cost V 5 bases and J 1 base, with 12 bases left between them. CDR3 region: CASSLGHLSYEQYF. Written as DNA, the CDR3 is TGTGCCAGCAGCCTGGGACATTTGTCCTACGAGCAGTACTTC.

The J gene is TRBJ1-1, the V gene TRBV29-1, with TRBD1 as a possible D gene (5 bases). The germline CDR1 and CDR2 sequences are SQVTM and ANQGSEA. The CDR3 runs 14 residues. V was pared by 4 bases and J by 1 base, with 13 bases between. The CDR3 bases are TGCAGCGTTGGAAAAGGGGTATCGAACACTGAAGCTTTCTTT. It translates to CSVGKGVSNTEAFF.

CDR3 protein: CASSPGTAELQGTEAFF. CDR3 sequence (DNA): TGTGCCAGCAGTCCCGGGACAGCCGAACTCCAGGGAACTGAAGCTTTCTTT. The chain combines TRBV2 with TRBJ1-1; TRBD1 matches 7 bases. The germline CDR1 and CDR2 sequences are SNHLY and FYNNEI. V lost 5 bases to trimming and J lost 5 bases; unmatched junction nucleotides: 17. The CDR3 has 17 residues.

The V call is TRBV19, the J call TRBJ1-2; D is undetermined. The ends were cut back, 1 base at V and 4 bases at J, with 10 bases in the middle. CDR1 and CDR2 (germline): LNHDA, SQIVND (reference sequence). The CDR3 runs 14 residues. The CDR3 sequence: CASSIGSSLYGYTF. The CDR3 DNA reads TGTGCCAGTAGTATAGGGAGCTCTCTCTATGGCTACACCTTC.

With respect to this clone: A read error may account for a junction end that differs from germline. The chain links TRBV3-1 (or the pseudogene TRBV3-2) to TRBJ2-7; no firm D call. Germline CDR1 is LGHDT and CDR2 is YNNKEL (reference sequence). This CDR3 region has 14 residues. CDR3 sequence: CASSHGQPSYEQYF. The DNA for the CDR3 is TGTGCCAGCAGCCATGGGCAGCCTTCCTACGAACAGTACTTC.

The V gene is TRBV6-2 or TRBV6-3, the J gene TRBJ1-2; D is possibly TRBD1 (6 bases). Between the trimmed V and J ends, which lost 2 bases and 4 bases, there was a span of 23 bases. Germline CDR1 and CDR2: MNHEY and SVGEGT. This CDR3 contains 18 residues. The CDR3 region is CASSYPQGRPFLGYGYTF. The DNA for the CDR3 is TGTGCCAGCAGTTACCCGCAGGGGCGACCTTTCCTTGGCTATGGCTACACCTTC.

This chain uses TRBV18 with TRBJ1-6; D uncertain. Germline-derived CDR1 and CDR2 are KGHSH and LQKENI. The CDR3 contains 15 residues. With 3 bases removed from V and 9 bases from J, the gap between germline ends came to 15 bases. The DNA for the CDR3 is TGTGCCAGCTCACCTAGGGCGCAGCGGGTTTCACCCCTCCACTTT. Its translation is CASSPRAQRVSPLHF.

The chain carries TRBV5-5 and TRBJ1-2; possibly TRBD1 for D (6 bases). The germline V gene has CDR1 SGHKS and CDR2 YYEKEE (reference sequence). The CDR3 runs 14 residues. V lost 0 bases to trimming and J lost 2 bases, with 8 bases between them. The CDR3 reads CASSLATGNYGYTF. The CDR3 DNA follows: TGTGCCAGCAGCTTGGCCACAGGGAACTATGGCTACACCTTC.